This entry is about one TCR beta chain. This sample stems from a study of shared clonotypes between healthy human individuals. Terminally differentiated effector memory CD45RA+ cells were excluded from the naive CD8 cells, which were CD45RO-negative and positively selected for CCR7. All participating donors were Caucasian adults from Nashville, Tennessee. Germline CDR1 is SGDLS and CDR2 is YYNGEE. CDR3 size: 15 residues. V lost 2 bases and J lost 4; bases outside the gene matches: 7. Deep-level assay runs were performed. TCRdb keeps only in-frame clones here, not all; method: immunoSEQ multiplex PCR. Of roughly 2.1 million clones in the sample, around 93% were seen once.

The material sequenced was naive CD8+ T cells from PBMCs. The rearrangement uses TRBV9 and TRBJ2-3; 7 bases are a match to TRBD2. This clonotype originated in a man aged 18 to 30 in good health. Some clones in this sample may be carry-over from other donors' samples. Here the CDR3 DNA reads TGTGCCAGCAGCGTGGCCCGGGGGAGGGCAGATACGCAGTATTTT. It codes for CASSVARGRADTQYF.